This T cell receptor beta chain was obtained from a study of regulatory T cells in long-lasting Graves disease. The study's findings and limits: Persistent patients had more shared public clonotypes (under 3,000) than new patients (about 870).

In germline, CDR1 is SGHTA, CDR2 FQGNSA. The CDR3 has 16 amino acids. The V gene end was trimmed by 5 bases and the J gene end by 6 bases; junction bases not matched to a gene: 6. Time point specified: newly diagnosed GD, antithyroid drugs for less than 3 months. Making the TCR library involved RNA that had been extracted from PBMCs. To make TCR beta libraries, researchers used iRepertoire HTBI primers and Arm-PCR of CDR3 regions. TCRdb re-called the multiplex PCR reads with MiXCR, one entry per CDR3 protein. Seen here are about 430,000 distinct CDR3 sequences, about 15% observed once, and the top ten hold about 7.8%. On this clonotype: Its antigen is still unknown.

These sequences were also reported in another study, on T cells in Graves' hyperthyroidism and ophthalmopathy. That paper notes: These patients, aged 18 to 65, had recently diagnosed hyperthyroidism lasting under 2 months.

The material sequenced was peripheral blood mononuclear cells (PBMCs), taken at new diagnosis, from a patient treated with antithyroid drugs. The receptor was derived from a woman aged 40 to 50 with Graves disease. The chain carries TRBV7-2 and TRBJ2-3; 15 bases are a match to TRBD2. The CDR3: CASSPPGLAGGDTQYF. DNA for the CDR3: TGTGCCAGCAGCCCGCCCGGACTAGCGGGAGGGGATACGCAGTATTTT. The entire variable domain, with the rest obtained from reference TRBV7-2 and TRBJ2-3, is as follows: GAGVSQSPSNKVTEKGKDVELRCDPISGHTALYWYRQSLGQGLEFLIYFQGNSAPDKSGLPSDRFSAERTGGSVSTLTIQRTQQEDSAVYLCASSPPGLAGGDTQYFGPGTRLTVL.